One sample yielded the 26 T cell receptor beta chains listed below, sequenced in a study of T cell responses to AZD1222 COVID-19 vaccine. TCRdb's table, derived via immunoSEQ multiplex PCR, lists solely in-frame clones and lacks some. The sample carries around 67,000 clones, 84% recorded once. This specimen consisted of peripheral blood, obtained on day 0 of AZD1222 vaccination. The receptors come from an adult in good health.

The chain combines TRBV20-1 with TRBJ1-1; D is possibly TRBD1 (6 bases). This CDR3 has 12 residues. CDR1 and CDR2 from the germline V gene are DFQATT and SNEGSKA (reference sequence). The V end was cut by 3 bases, the J end by 4 bases, with 9 bases between. CDR3 amino acids: CSASGGATEAFF. DNA of the CDR3: TGCAGTGCTAGTGGGGGGGCCACTGAAGCTTTCTTT.

The gene calls are TRBV19 and TRBJ1-2, with D uncertain. The CDR3 is 15 residues long. With 7 bases removed from V and 2 bases from J, the gap between germline ends came to 17 bases. Germline lookup yields CDR1 LNHDA and CDR2 SQIVND (reference sequence). This CDR3 is CASTGSLGRNYGYTF. The CDR3 coding sequence is TGTGCCAGTACCGGGAGTCTTGGGCGGAACTATGGCTACACCTTC. Full variable domain (remainder filled in from reference TRBV19 and TRBJ1-2): DGGITQSPKYLFRKEGQNVTLSCEQNLNHDAMYWYRQDPGQGLRLIYYSQIVNDFQKGDIAEGYSVSREKKESFPLTVTSAQKNPTAFYLCASTGSLGRNYGYTFGSGTRLTVV.

This clone appeared a single time. The V gene is TRBV5-1, the J gene TRBJ1-5, with D tentatively TRBD1 (6 bases). The germline CDR1 and CDR2 sequences are SGHRS and YFSETQ. The V end lost 2 bases, the J end lost 6 bases, and 12 bases lay between the germline ends. This CDR3 region has 14 residues. DNA for the CDR3: TGCGCCAGCAGCTTTACAGGGTTTGGTCAGCCCCAGCATTTT. Its protein product is CASSFTGFGQPQHF.

This clone occurred once. The V call is TRBV6-5, the J call TRBJ1-2; a possible D gene is TRBD1 (5 bases). Germline values: CDR1 MNHEY, CDR2 SVGAGI. The CDR3 is made up of 13 amino acids. Between the trimmed V and J ends, which lost 7 bases and 4 bases, there was a span of 13 bases. The CDR3 spells CASTLDSRYGYTF. The CDR3 nucleotides read TGTGCCAGCACCCTAGACAGCCGCTATGGCTACACCTTC.

This clone has just a few counts. V usage is TRBV3-1 (or the pseudogene TRBV3-2) and J usage is TRBJ2-7, with D possibly being TRBD2 (6 bases). This CDR3 is 14 amino acids long. Germline V gives CDR1 LGHDT, CDR2 YNNKEL (reference sequence). With 2 bases removed from V and 0 bases from J, the gap between germline ends came to 8 bases. CDR3 DNA: TGTGCCAGCAGCCAACGGGGGTCCTCCTACGAGCAGTACTTC. Its translation is CASSQRGSSYEQYF.

The chain joins TRBV10-2 to TRBJ2-3; D unresolved. The CDR3 sequence is 11 residues long. CDR1 and CDR2 from the germline V gene are WSHSY and SAAADI. Trimming took 9 bases from V and 4 from J, leaving 8 bases between them. This chain's CDR3 is CASSQADTQYF. The CDR3 nucleotides are TGCGCCAGTTCCCAGGCAGATACGCAGTATTTT.

The chain is built from TRBV27 and TRBJ1-6; D gene uncertain. The V and J ends lost 1 base and 2 bases respectively, with 15 bases between them. The CDR3 extends over 18 amino acids. CDR1 is MNHEY, CDR2 SMNVEV, per germline (reference sequence). CDR3 region: CASSLFSRDVTYNSPLHF. The CDR3 region has the DNA TGTGCCAGCAGTTTATTTAGCCGGGATGTAACCTATAATTCACCCCTCCACTTT.

The rearrangement joins TRBV2 to TRBJ2-2, with D maybe TRBD2 (7 bases). The CDR3 extends over 13 amino acids. V was shortened by 4 bases and J by 6 bases, with 9 bases between the two germline ends. The germline V gene encodes CDR1 SNHLY and CDR2 FYNNEI. CDR3 bases: TGTGCCAGCAGTGTCGGGGGGCCCGGGGAGCTGTTTTTT. This gives the protein CASSVGGPGELFF.

The chain is built from TRBV4-3 and TRBJ1-2; 9 nucleotides align to TRBD1. Losses at the gene ends were 4 bases for V and 8 bases for J; bases not matched to a gene: 8. The germline gives CDR1 LGHNA, CDR2 YSLEER. This CDR3 spans 14 amino acids. The CDR3 protein is CASSRRTGAGGYTF. The DNA of the CDR3 is TGCGCCAGCAGCCGGAGGACAGGGGCTGGCGGCTACACCTTC.

The chain couples TRBV12-3 or TRBV12-4 to TRBJ1-3; D is possibly TRBD1 (6 bases). The ends were cut back, 7 bases at V and 4 bases at J, with 11 bases in the middle. This CDR3 contains 13 residues. CDR3 in amino acids: CASTTGSGNTIYF. CDR3 nucleotides: TGTGCCAGCACCACAGGGTCCGGAAACACCATATATTTT.

The rearrangement joins TRBV7-8 to TRBJ1-3; D is possibly TRBD1 (5 bases). V gave up 5 bases and J gave up 7 bases, with 15 bases separating them. Germline V CDR1 and CDR2: SGHVS, FQNEAQ. CDR3 length: 14 amino acids. CDR3 coding DNA: TGTGCCAGCAGCATCCGTGACCCAGGGAACACCATATATTTT. It encodes CASSIRDPGNTIYF.

The chain employs TRBV29-1 and TRBJ1-2; 10 bases fit TRBD1. Trimming removed 6 bases from V and 13 bases from J; junction bases left unmatched: 8. The CDR3 is made up of 11 amino acids. Germline CDR1 and CDR2: SQVTM and ANQGSEA. In DNA form, the CDR3 reads TGCAGCGTAGACCGGACAGGGGGACCCACCTTC. The encoded protein is CSVDRTGGPTF.

The chain combines TRBV7-2 with TRBJ2-7, with D perhaps matching TRBD1 or TRBD2 (6 bases each). The ends were cut back, 5 bases at V and 3 bases at J, with 17 bases in the middle. The CDR3 covers 15 residues. Germline loops: CDR1 SGHTA, CDR2 FQGNSA. This CDR3 reads CASSTKGGFLYEQYF. CDR3 nucleotide sequence: TGTGCCAGCAGCACCAAGGGGGGATTTCTCTACGAGCAGTACTTC.

The chain has TRBV7-3 and TRBJ2-5, with D tentatively TRBD1 (6 bases). CDR3 length: 14 residues. Between the trimmed V and J ends, which lost 5 bases and 4 bases, there was a span of 14 bases. Germline V gene sequence: CDR1 SGHTA, CDR2 FQGTGA. The CDR3 DNA is TGTGCCAGCAGCACCGGGACAATAGGAGAGACCCAGTACTTC. Protein product: CASSTGTIGETQYF.

J is TRBJ2-3 and V is TRBV19; TRBD1 matches 8 bases. The CDR3 extends over 15 amino acids. In germline, CDR1 is LNHDA, CDR2 SQIVND (reference sequence). V was pared by 5 bases and J by 2 bases, with 6 bases of the junction left unmatched. The CDR3 protein is CASSPRDRNTDTQYF. Written as DNA, the CDR3 is TGTGCCAGTAGTCCCAGGGACAGGAACACAGATACGCAGTATTTT.

V and J are TRBV24-1 and TRBJ1-3; D is uncertain. Germline V gene data show CDR1 as KGHDR and CDR2 as SFDVKD. The V end was cut by 9 bases, the J end by 4 bases, with 9 bases between. This CDR3 spans 12 amino acids. The CDR3 sequence: CATSQDGNTIYF. The CDR3, as DNA: TGTGCCACCTCCCAGGACGGAAACACCATATATTTT.

The genes are TRBV11-3 and TRBJ2-1; D is ambiguous. The CDR3 has 14 amino acids. Germline assignment: CDR1 SGHNT and CDR2 YENEEA. The V and J ends lost 0 bases and 6 bases respectively, with 9 bases between them. CDR3 nucleotides: TGTGCCAGCAGCTTAGATATCCGGTCCAATGAGCAGTTCTTC. Translation gives CASSLDIRSNEQFF.

This sequence joins TRBV24-1 and TRBJ2-1, with D possibly matching TRBD1 (6 bases). CDR3 size: 16 residues. Trimming shortened V by 6 bases and J by 11 bases, and 25 bases separated the two germline ends. Germline CDR1 and CDR2: KGHDR and SFDVKD. For the CDR3, the DNA is TGTGCCACCAGTCCCACCGGCACCGGACAGCAAGATAAGCAGTTCTTC. Translated: CATSPTGTGQQDKQFF.

This clone was counted once. The chain joins TRBV7-9 to TRBJ2-7, with a weak D call TRBD1 (6 bases). Germline V CDR1 and CDR2: SEHNR, FQNEAQ (reference sequence). Trimming removed 11 bases from V and 4 bases from J, with 21 bases in between. This CDR3 contains 14 residues. In DNA form, the CDR3 reads TGTGCCTGTCGGGACACCCCGCTGCTTTACGAGCAGTACTTC. It is translated as CACRDTPLLYEQYF.

The rearrangement joins TRBV7-2 to TRBJ1-1, with D unclear. This CDR3 is 15 amino acids long. The germline CDR1 and CDR2 sequences are SGHTA and FQGNSA. Trimming removed 0 bases at V and 11 bases at J, with 19 bases between. The CDR3 sequence is CASSLASSGLGEAFF. The DNA for the CDR3 is TGTGCCAGCAGCTTAGCCTCCTCTGGATTAGGTGAGGCTTTCTTT.

This chain links TRBV20-1 with TRBJ2-1; TRBD2 aligns across 10 bases. CDR3 length equals 18 residues. V gave up 3 bases and J gave up 1 base; unmatched junction bases: 12. Germline CDR1 DFQATT, CDR2 SNEGSKA (reference sequence). This CDR3 is CSASSVLAGAGSYNEQFF. CDR3 DNA: TGCAGTGCTAGTTCTGTGCTAGCGGGAGCTGGGTCCTACAATGAGCAGTTCTTC.

This clone has only one observation. The chain has TRBV30 and TRBJ2-7, with TRBD2 matching over 7 bases. The DNA end lines up better with TRBJ2-4; the J call may be wrong. CDR1 GTSNPN and CDR2 SVGIG come from the germline V gene (reference sequence). The CDR3 is 13 amino acids. CDR3 in amino acids: CAWSTLGGYIQYF. CDR3 sequence (DNA): TGTGCCTGGAGCACCCTCGGGGGGTACATTCAGTACTTC.

This chain joins TRBV4-3 and TRBJ1-2, with 8 bases that match TRBD1. This CDR3 comprises 15 residues. Losses at the gene ends were 2 bases for V and 8 bases for J; bases not matched to a gene: 10. Germline CDR1 is LGHNA and CDR2 is YSLEER. CDR3 nucleotide sequence: TGCGCCAGCAGCCAACCAGGACAGGGCTATCGGGGCTACACCTTC. Amino acids: CASSQPGQGYRGYTF.

J is TRBJ1-1 and V is TRBV4-2, with a weak D call TRBD1 (6 bases). Germline V gene lookup returns CDR1 LGHNA and CDR2 YNFKEQ. This CDR3 comprises 12 residues. V lost 2 bases and J 6 bases, leaving 7 bases between the germline ends. As DNA, the CDR3 is TGTGCCAGCAGCCAACCAGGGGCTGAAGCTTTCTTT. This translates into CASSQPGAEAFF.

V is TRBV7-3 and J is TRBJ2-6, with D unclear. V was trimmed by 8 bases and J by 1 base, leaving 6 bases between them. The CDR3 runs to 13 residues. Germline CDR1 SGHTA, CDR2 FQGTGA. The CDR3 bases are TGTGCCAGCTCGCCGTCTGGGGCCAACGTCCTGACTTTC. As protein: CASSPSGANVLTF.

The chain carries TRBV7-9 and TRBJ2-7; D unclear. The CDR3 has 14 residues. Germline assignment: CDR1 SEHNR and CDR2 FQNEAQ (reference sequence). Deletions cut 3 bases from V and 2 bases from J, with 11 bases between. The CDR3 protein is CASSFSGSTYEQYF. The CDR3 coding sequence is TGTGCCAGCAGCTTCTCCGGAAGCACCTACGAGCAGTACTTC.